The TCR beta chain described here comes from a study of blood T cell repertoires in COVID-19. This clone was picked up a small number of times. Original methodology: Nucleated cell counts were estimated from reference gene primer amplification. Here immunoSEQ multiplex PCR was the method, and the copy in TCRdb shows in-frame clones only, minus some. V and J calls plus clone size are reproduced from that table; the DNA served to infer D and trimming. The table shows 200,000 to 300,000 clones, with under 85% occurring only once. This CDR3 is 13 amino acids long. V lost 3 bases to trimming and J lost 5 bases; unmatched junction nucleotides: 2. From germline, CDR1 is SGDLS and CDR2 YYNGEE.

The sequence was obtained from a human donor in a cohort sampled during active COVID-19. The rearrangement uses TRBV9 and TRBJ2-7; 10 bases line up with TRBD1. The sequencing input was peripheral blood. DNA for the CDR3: TGTGCCAGCAGCGCGGGGACAGGGGACGAGCAGTACTTC. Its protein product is CASSAGTGDEQYF.